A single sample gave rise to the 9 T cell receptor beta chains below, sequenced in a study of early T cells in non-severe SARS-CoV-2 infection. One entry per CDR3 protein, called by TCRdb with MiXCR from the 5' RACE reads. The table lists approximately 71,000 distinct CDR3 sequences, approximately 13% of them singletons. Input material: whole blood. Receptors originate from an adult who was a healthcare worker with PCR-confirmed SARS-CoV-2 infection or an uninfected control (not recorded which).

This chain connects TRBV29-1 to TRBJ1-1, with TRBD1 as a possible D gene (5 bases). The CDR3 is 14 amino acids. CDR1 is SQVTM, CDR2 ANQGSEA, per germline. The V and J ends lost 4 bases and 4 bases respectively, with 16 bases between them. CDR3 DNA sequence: TGCAGCGTTGTCGGCGGGGGTCGGAGCACTGAAGCTTTCTTT. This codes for CSVVGGGRSTEAFF.

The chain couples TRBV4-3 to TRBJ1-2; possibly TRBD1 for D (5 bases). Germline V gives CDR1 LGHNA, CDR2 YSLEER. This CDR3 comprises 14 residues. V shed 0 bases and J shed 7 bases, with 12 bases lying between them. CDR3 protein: CASSQEGRGSGYTF. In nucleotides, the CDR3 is TGCGCCAGCAGCCAAGAAGGGAGGGGCTCTGGCTACACCTTC.

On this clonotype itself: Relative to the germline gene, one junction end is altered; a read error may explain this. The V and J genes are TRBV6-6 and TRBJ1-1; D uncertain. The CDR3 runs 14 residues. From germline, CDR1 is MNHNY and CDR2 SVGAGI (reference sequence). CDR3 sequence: CVSKRERVDTEAFF. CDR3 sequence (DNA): TGTGTCAGCAAGAGGGAAAGAGTCGACACTGAAGCTTTCTTT.

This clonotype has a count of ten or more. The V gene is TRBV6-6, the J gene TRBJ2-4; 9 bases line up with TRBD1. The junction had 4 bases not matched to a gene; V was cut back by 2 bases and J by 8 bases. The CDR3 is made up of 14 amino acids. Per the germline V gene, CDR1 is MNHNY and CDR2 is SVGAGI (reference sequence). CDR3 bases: TGTGCCAGCAGTTACCCGGACAGGGGTGACATTCAGTACTTC. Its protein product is CASSYPDRGDIQYF.

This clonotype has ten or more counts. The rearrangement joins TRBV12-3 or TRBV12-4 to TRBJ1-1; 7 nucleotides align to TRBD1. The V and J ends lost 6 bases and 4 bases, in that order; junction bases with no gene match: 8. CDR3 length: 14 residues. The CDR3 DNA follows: TGTGCCAGCAGGGCGACAGGGAGGGGCACTGAAGCTTTCTTT. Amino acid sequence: CASRATGRGTEAFF.

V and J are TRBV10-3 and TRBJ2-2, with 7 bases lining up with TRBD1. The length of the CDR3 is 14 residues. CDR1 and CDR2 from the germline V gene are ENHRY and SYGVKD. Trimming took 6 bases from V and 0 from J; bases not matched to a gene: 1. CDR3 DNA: TGTGCCATCAGGGGGACAGCGAACACCGGGGAGCTGTTTTTT. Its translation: CAIRGTANTGELFF.

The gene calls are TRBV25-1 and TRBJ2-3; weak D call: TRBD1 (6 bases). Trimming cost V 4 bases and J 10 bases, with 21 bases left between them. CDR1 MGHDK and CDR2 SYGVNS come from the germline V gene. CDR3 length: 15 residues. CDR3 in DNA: TGTGCCAGCAGTGCTACAACAGGGCCGGGGACCGCGCAGTATTTT. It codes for CASSATTGPGTAQYF.

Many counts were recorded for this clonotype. CDR3 residues: CASSSLAGSGEQYF. CDR3 sequence (DNA): TGTGCCAGCAGTTCGCTAGCGGGATCTGGTGAGCAGTACTTC. The rearrangement joins TRBV12-3 or TRBV12-4 to TRBJ2-7; 9 bases match TRBD2. V dropped 4 bases and J dropped 7; count of bases not matched to a gene: 8. The CDR3 spans 14 residues.

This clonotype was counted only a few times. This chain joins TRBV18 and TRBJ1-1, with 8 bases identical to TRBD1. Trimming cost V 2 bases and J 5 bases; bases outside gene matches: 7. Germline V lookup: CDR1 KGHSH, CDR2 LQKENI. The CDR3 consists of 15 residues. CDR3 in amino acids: CASSPNGQGTTEAFF. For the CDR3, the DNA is TGTGCCAGCTCACCAAATGGACAGGGCACAACTGAAGCTTTCTTT.